These T cell receptor beta chains were read from a single sample in a study of cytomegalovirus exposure and HLA in healthy donors. Clones were read by immunoSEQ multiplex PCR, and TCRdb kept only the in-frame ones, dropping some. The table records 220,000 or so clones, 65% to 85% of them present only once. Sequencing was carried out using PBMCs. The receptors come from a woman aged 25 to 39 in good health and CMV-seropositive. Each CDR3 is given with its conserved first and last residue. The D gene is left open where the match is weak. Where a row states a size, it is once, few, many or the class of an expanded clone; other rows omit it.

abundance | j_gene | v_gene | d_gene | CDR3nt | CDR3aa
- | TRBJ1-5 | TRBV30 | TRBD1 | TGTGCCTGGAGTAGAGGACAGGGTTATCAGCCCCAGCATTTT | CAWSRGQGYQPQHF
- | TRBJ2-7 | TRBV6-5 | TRBD2 | TGTGCCAGCAGTCGCACTAGCGGGAGTTACGAGCAGTACTTC | CASSRTSGSYEQYF
few | TRBJ1-2 | TRBV28 | TRBD1 | TGTGCCAGCAGTTTTCGAGACAGGGACTATGGCTACACCTTC | CASSFRDRDYGYTF
- | TRBJ2-1 | TRBV11-3 | - | TGTGCCAGCAGCTTAGACACGGTCAATGAGCAGTTCTTC | CASSLDTVNEQFF
many | TRBJ1-2 | TRBV4-1 | - | TGCGCCAGCAGCCAAGGGATGTCAGGTGGCTACACCTTC | CASSQGMSGGYTF
- | TRBJ2-7 | TRBV14 | TRBD2 | TGTGCCAGCAGCCAGTCTAGCGGGAGAGCCTACGAGCAGTACTTC | CASSQSSGRAYEQYF
few | TRBJ2-5 | TRBV29-1 | - | TGCAGCGCCGGCGGGACTCGCGAAGAGACCCAGTACTTC | CSAGGTREETQYF
- | TRBJ1-1 | TRBV27 | TRBD1 | TGTGCCAGCAGTTTGGAAGGATTGACAGGGGCGAACACTGAAGCTTTCTTT | CASSLEGLTGANTEAFF
- | TRBJ1-3 | TRBV4-2 | - | TGTGCCAGCAGCCAAGGGGGGAACACCATATATTTT | CASSQGGNTIYF
few | TRBJ1-5 | TRBV6-5 | - | TGTGCCAGCAGTTACTCGAATCTTCAGCCCCAGCATTTT | CASSYSNLQPQHF
- | TRBJ1-1 | TRBV30 | - | TGTGCCTGGAGGAGGTCGGGGGGCAGGAACACTGAAGCTTTCTTT | CAWRRSGGRNTEAFF
once | TRBJ2-7 | TRBV7-2 | TRBD2 | TGTGCCAGCAGCCGCACTAGCGTATCCTACGAGCAGTACTTC | CASSRTSVSYEQYF
- | TRBJ1-2 | TRBV6-1 | - | TGTGCCAGCAGCGAAGCTCCAGATGTGGGGGACTATGGCTACACCTTC | CASSEAPDVGDYGYTF
- | TRBJ1-2 | TRBV27 | TRBD1 | TGTGCCAGCAGTCAACGACAGGGGGCGGCCTATGGCTACACCTTC | CASSQRQGAAYGYTF
- | TRBJ1-5 | TRBV9 | - | TGTGCCAGCAGCGGAGGGGGAGGCAATCAGCCCCAGCATTTT | CASSGGGGNQPQHF
- | TRBJ2-5 | TRBV13 | TRBD2 | TGTGCCAGCAGCTACCGACTAGCGGGAGATGAGACCCAGTACTTC | CASSYRLAGDETQYF
- | TRBJ2-2 | TRBV9 | TRBD1 | TGTGCCAGCAGCGCGGGGCAGGGGGCGAACACCGGGGAGCTGTTTTTT | CASSAGQGANTGELFF
- | TRBJ2-7 | TRBV10-3 | - | TGTGCCATCAGTGAGTCGGACACTTCCTACGAGCAGTACTTC | CAISESDTSYEQYF
- | TRBJ2-3 | TRBV29-1 | TRBD1 | TGCAGCGTTGTCACAGGGGTCGGCACAGATACGCAGTATTTT | CSVVTGVGTDTQYF
- | TRBJ1-2 | TRBV27 | TRBD1 | TGTGCCAGCAGTTTATTAGGCTCACCGGGACAGACCCCCCCTTACTTC | CASSLLGSPGQTPPYF
- | TRBJ2-1 | TRBV11-1 | - | TGTGCCAGCAACCCAGGGGGGTTGTACAATGAGCAGTTCTTC | CASNPGGLYNEQFF
few | TRBJ1-2 | TRBV18 | TRBD1 | TGTGCCAGCTCACCACGGAGACAGGGGGTGAATGGTGGCTACACCTTC | CASSPRRQGVNGGYTF
- | TRBJ2-1 | TRBV28 | TRBD2 | TGTGCCAGCAGTCACCAAACTAGCGGACTTTACAATGAGCAGTTCTTC | CASSHQTSGLYNEQFF
- | TRBJ1-1 | TRBV28 | - | TGTGCCAGCACCCCGCCGAAAGTTGTTTACACTGAAGCTTTCTTT | CASTPPKVVYTEAFF
once | TRBJ2-7 | TRBV11-2 | - | TGTGCCAGCAGCTTAGCCAGCTACGAGCAGTACTTC | CASSLASYEQYF
- | TRBJ1-3 | TRBV30 | - | TGTGCCTGGACCCTCTCTGGAAACACCATATATTTT | CAWTLSGNTIYF
- | TRBJ2-1 | TRBV6-5 | - | TGTGCCAGCAGTATCCTAGGATACAATGAGCAGTTCTTC | CASSILGYNEQFF
- | TRBJ1-2 | TRBV27 | TRBD1 | TGTGCCAGCAGAAGCATAACAGGGGTCGGGAGCTATGGCTACACCTTC | CASRSITGVGSYGYTF
- | TRBJ1-1 | TRBV5-1 | - | TGCGCCAGCAGCCAGGGGTGGAACACTGAAGCTTTCTTT | CASSQGWNTEAFF
once | TRBJ2-4 | TRBV11-3 | - | TGTGCCAGCAGGTGGATAGGGGCAGTAGCCAAAAACATTCAGTACTTC | CASRWIGAVAKNIQYF
- | TRBJ2-3 | TRBV4-3 | - | TGCGCCAGCAGCCAAGATAACATAGCGTCAGATACGCAGTATTTT | CASSQDNIASDTQYF
- | TRBJ2-7 | TRBV28 | - | TGTGCCAGCAGTCCTTCGGGATTCCCCGGGGGTGGGGAGCAGTACTTC | CASSPSGFPGGGEQYF
- | TRBJ2-7 | TRBV4-1 | TRBD1 | TGCGCCAGCAGCCCAAAGCACCGGGACAGATCCTACGAGCAGTACTTC | CASSPKHRDRSYEQYF
many | TRBJ2-7 | TRBV11-3 | - | TGTGCCAGCAGCTTATCTGAGCGTTTGAGCTCCTACGAGCAGTACTTC | CASSLSERLSSYEQYF
few | TRBJ2-7 | TRBV5-5 | TRBD2 | TGTGCCAGCAGCTCAACTAGCGCCTACGAGCAGTACTTC | CASSSTSAYEQYF
- | TRBJ2-4 | TRBV14 | TRBD2 | TGTGCCAGCAGCCCGAAGGGAGGGAGTCGTAACATTCAGTACTTC | CASSPKGGSRNIQYF
- | TRBJ1-3 | TRBV28 | - | TGTGCCAGCAGTTCGCTCGGGAGCTCTGGAAACACCATATATTTT | CASSSLGSSGNTIYF
- | TRBJ2-1 | TRBV6-1 | TRBD1 | TGTGCCAGCAGTGAACAGGGGGCGTTCATCAATGAGCAGTTCTTC | CASSEQGAFINEQFF
- | TRBJ2-1 | TRBV27 | TRBD2 | TGTGCCAGCAGGCTGGGGACTAGCGGCTACAATGAGCAGTTCTTC | CASRLGTSGYNEQFF
few | TRBJ2-3 | TRBV11-3 | - | TGTGCCAGCAGCAAGTGGGCCTCCCAACGGTGGACAGATACGCAGTATTTT | CASSKWASQRWTDTQYF
few | TRBJ2-1 | TRBV11-1 | TRBD2 | TGTGCCAGCAGCACGGGACTAGCAGAGAGGAGCTCCTACAATGAGCAGTTCTTC | CASSTGLAERSSYNEQFF